This T cell receptor (beta chain) appears in the sequencing data of a study of shared clonotypes between healthy human individuals. This clone was detected once. CDR1 is MNHEY and CDR2 is SMNVEV in the germline V gene (reference sequence). The germline V and J ends were trimmed by 0 bases and 3 bases, with 14 bases remaining between them. The CDR3 length is 16 residues. Sequencing used immunoSEQ multiplex PCR; TCRdb keeps in-frame clones, though not all of them. The sample includes a few hundred thousand clones, 80% to 90% of them seen just once. The sequenced material came from memory CD8+ T cells sorted from blood. Subset reported: CD45RO+ cells pooled with CCR7-negative TemRA cells. The chain combines TRBV27 with TRBJ1-2, with a tentative D call TRBD1 (5 bases). The clonotype originates from a man between 18 and 29 years old in good health. The CDR3 sequence: CASSLSPGLPHYGYTF. CDR3 nucleotide sequence: TGTGCCAGCAGTTTATCACCAGGGCTCCCCCACTATGGCTACACCTTC.